This record concerns one TCR beta chain sequence. These data come from a study of T-cell reconstitution after alpha-beta-depleted transplantation in children. Preparation of the TCRbeta library involved a method that used unique molecular identifiers. Using its own MiXCR run on the PCR reads, TCRdb lists one record per CDR3 protein. Here the sample spans some 520,000 distinct CDR3 sequences, 32% being singletons. The source material was PBMCs from the stem cell graft donor, sampled from the stem cell graft. This receptor was taken from a human donor who donated a stem cell graft to a child with aplastic anemia.

CDR3 region: CASKTGETDTQYF. DNA of the CDR3: TGTGCCAGCAAAACAGGGGAAACAGATACGCAGTATTTT. The chain links TRBV12-3 or TRBV12-4 to TRBJ2-3; 7 nucleotides line up with TRBD1. The CDR3 length is 13 residues. After removal of 7 bases from V and 3 bases from J, the junction contained 4 bases not matched to a gene.